This T cell receptor (beta chain) was recorded in a study of post-analysis software for immune sequencing data. Study-level information: Courses of disease covered relapsing-remitting, secondary progressive and progressive-relapsing multiple sclerosis.

Prepared TCR beta cDNA libraries contained unique molecular identifiers. With about 1 to 11 million T cells as the source, roughly 0.5 million cDNA molecules resulted. MiXCR, applied by TCRdb to the PCR reads, yields one record per CDR3 protein. The top ten hold roughly an eighth of the sample, which has a few hundred thousand distinct CDR3 sequences, roughly 35% seen once. Findings and limits, study-wide: Controls' normalized Chao1 diversity significantly exceeded that of multiple sclerosis patients. Same-batch preparations were strongly co-clustered by F measure. Patients carried four or five TRBV segments more frequently than controls did, and TRBV5-6, TRBV5-1 and TRBV20-1 were among them.

Between the trimmed V and J ends, which lost 4 bases and 4 bases, there was a span of 12 bases. Germline V gene lookup returns CDR1 SGHTA and CDR2 FQGNSA. There are 14 residues in the CDR3. As for this clonotype: Its antigen is not known.

This clonotype was sampled from a girl under 18 with multiple sclerosis. The rearrangement links TRBV7-2 to TRBJ2-3; D is uncertain. The specimen sequenced was blood. This CDR3 is CASSCRPGSDTQYF. The CDR3 DNA reads as TGTGCCAGCAGCTGTCGTCCGGGTTCAGATACGCAGTATTTT. Full variable domain (missing parts from reference TRBV7-2 and TRBJ2-3): GAGVSQSPSNKVTEKGKDVELRCDPISGHTALYWYRQSLGQGLEFLIYFQGNSAPDKSGLPSDRFSAERTGGSVSTLTIQRTQQEDSAVYLCASSCRPGSDTQYFGPGTRLTVL.